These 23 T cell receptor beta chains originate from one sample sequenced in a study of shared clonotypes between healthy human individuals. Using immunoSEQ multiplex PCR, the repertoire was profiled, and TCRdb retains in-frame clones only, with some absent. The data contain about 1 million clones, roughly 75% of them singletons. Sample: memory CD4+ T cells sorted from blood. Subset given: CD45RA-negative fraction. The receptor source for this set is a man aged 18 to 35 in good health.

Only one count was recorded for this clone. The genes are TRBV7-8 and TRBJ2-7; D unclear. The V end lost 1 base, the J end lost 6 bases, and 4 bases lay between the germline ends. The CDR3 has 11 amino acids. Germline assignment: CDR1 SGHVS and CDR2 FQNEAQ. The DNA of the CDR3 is TGTGCCAGCAGCTTAGTAGGCGAGCAGTACTTC. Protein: CASSLVGEQYF.

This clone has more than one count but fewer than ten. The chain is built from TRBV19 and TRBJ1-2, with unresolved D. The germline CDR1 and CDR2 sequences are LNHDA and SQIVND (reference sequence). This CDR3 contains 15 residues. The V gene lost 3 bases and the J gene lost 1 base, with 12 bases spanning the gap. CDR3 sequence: CASSIGESYNYGYTF. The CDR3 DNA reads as TGTGCCAGTAGTATTGGGGAGTCCTATAACTATGGCTACACCTTC.

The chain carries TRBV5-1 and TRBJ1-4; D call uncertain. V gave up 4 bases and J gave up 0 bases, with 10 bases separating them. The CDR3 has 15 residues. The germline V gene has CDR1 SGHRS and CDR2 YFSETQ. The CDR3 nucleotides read TGCGCCAGCAGCCCCGTTTGGGCAACTAATGAAAAACTGTTTTTT. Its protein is CASSPVWATNEKLFF.

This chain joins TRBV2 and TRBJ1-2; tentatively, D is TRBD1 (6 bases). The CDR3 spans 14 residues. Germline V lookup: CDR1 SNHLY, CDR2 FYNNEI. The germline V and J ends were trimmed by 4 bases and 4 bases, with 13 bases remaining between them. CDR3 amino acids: CASSVGRGIYGYTF. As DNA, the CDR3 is TGTGCCAGCAGTGTAGGCAGGGGCATCTATGGCTACACCTTC. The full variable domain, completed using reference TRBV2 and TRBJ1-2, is EPEVTQTPSHQVTQMGQEVILRCVPISNHLYFYWYRQILGQKVEFLVSFYNNEISEKSEIFDDQFSVERPDGSNFTLKIRSTKLEDSAMYFCASSVGRGIYGYTFGSGTRLTVV.

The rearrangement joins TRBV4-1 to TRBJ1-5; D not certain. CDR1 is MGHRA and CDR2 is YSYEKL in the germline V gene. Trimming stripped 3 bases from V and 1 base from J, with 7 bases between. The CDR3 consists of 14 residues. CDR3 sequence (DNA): TGCGCCAGCAGCCAGGGTTGGAGCAATCAGCCCCAGCATTTT. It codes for CASSQGWSNQPQHF.

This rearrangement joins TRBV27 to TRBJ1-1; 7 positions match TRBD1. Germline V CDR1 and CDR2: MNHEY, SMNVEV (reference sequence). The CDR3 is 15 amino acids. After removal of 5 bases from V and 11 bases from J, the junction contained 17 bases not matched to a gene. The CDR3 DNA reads TGTGCCAGCAGTAAGGACAGGTCCAACCTCTTGAGGGCTTTCTTT. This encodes CASSKDRSNLLRAFF.

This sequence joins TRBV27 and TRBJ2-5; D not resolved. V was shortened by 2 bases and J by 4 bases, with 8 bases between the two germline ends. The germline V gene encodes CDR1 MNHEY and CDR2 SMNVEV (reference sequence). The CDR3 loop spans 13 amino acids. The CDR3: CASSLGHGETQYF. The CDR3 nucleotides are TGTGCCAGCAGTTTAGGGCATGGAGAGACCCAGTACTTC.

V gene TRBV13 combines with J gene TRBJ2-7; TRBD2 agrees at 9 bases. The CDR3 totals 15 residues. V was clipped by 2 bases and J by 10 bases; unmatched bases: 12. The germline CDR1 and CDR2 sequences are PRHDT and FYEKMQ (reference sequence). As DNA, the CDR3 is TGTGCCAGCAGCTTAAAGCGGGAGGACCTTAATTTTCAGTACTTC. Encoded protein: CASSLKREDLNFQYF.

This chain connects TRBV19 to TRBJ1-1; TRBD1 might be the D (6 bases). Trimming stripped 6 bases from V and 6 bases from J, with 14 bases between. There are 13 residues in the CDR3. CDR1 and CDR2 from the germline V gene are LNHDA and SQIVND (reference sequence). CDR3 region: CASRTGFIAEAFF. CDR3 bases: TGTGCCAGTAGAACAGGGTTTATAGCTGAAGCTTTCTTT.

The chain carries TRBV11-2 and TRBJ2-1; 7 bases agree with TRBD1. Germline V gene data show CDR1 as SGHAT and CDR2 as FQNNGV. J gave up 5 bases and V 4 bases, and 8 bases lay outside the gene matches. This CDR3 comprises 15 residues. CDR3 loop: CASSSDRVGNNEQFF. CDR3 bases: TGTGCCAGCAGCTCTGACAGGGTAGGAAACAATGAGCAGTTCTTC.

The CDR3 reads CASSYRAGQVLGEQFF. The CDR3 DNA reads TGTGCCAGCAGTTACCGAGCGGGACAGGTTTTGGGTGAGCAGTTCTTC. V is TRBV6-6 and J is TRBJ2-1; D is perhaps TRBD1 (8 bases). The V gene's germline CDR1 is MNHNY and CDR2 SVGAGI (reference sequence). This CDR3 contains 16 residues. Trimming left V 2 bases short and J 9 bases short, with 20 bases between.

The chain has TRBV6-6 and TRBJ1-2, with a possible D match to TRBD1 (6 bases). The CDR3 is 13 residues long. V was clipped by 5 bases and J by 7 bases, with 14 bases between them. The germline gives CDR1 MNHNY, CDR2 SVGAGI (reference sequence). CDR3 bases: TGTGCCAGCAGTCCACAGGGAATACTTGGCTACACCTTC. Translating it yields CASSPQGILGYTF.

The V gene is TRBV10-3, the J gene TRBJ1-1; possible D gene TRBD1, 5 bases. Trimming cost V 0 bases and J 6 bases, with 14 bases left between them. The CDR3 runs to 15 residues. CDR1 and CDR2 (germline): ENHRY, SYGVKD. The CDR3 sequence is CAISESKGSGAEAFF. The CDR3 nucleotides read TGTGCCATCAGTGAGTCGAAGGGGTCGGGAGCTGAAGCTTTCTTT.

For the CDR3, the DNA is TGTGCCAGCTCACCACTCGCCGGGACGGGCGGTGAGGAGCAGTTCTTC. Translated: CASSPLAGTGGEEQFF. The genes are TRBV18 and TRBJ2-1, with D perhaps matching TRBD1 or TRBD2 (5 bases each). Germline V gives CDR1 KGHSH, CDR2 LQKENI. The germline V and J ends were trimmed by 1 base and 10 bases, with 20 bases remaining between them. The CDR3 contains 16 residues.

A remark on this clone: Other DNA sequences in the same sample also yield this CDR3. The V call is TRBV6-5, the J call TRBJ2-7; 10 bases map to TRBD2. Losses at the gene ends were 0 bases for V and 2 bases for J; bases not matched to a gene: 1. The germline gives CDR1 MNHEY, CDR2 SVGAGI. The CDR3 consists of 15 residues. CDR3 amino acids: CASSYSTSGTYEQYF. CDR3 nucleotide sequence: TGTGCCAGCAGTTACTCTACTAGCGGGACCTACGAGCAGTACTTC.

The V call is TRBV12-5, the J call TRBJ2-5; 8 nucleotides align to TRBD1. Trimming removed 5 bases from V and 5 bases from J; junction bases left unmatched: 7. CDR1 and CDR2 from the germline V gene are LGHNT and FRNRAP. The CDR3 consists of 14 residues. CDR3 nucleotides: TGTGCTAGTGGTCCTGGGACAGGCGGGGAGACCCAGTACTTC. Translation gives CASGPGTGGETQYF.

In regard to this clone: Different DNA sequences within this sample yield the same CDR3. The DNA of the CDR3 is TGTGCCAGCAGCTTTGGACAGACTACTAATGAAAAACTGTTTTTT. Its translation is CASSFGQTTNEKLFF. The chain couples TRBV7-2 to TRBJ1-4, with D possibly being TRBD1 (6 bases). The CDR3 totals 15 residues. Germline CDR1 SGHTA, CDR2 FQGNSA. Trimming took 3 bases from V and 2 from J, leaving 10 bases between them.

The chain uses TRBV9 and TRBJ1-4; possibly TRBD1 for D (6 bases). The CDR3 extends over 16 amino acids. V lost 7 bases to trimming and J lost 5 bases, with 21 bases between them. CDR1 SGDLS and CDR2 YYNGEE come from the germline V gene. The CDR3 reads CASGGGLDRLNEKLFF. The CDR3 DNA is TGTGCCAGCGGGGGTGGCTTGGACAGACTAAATGAAAAACTGTTTTTT. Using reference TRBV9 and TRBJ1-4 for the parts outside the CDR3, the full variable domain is DSGVTQTPKHLITATGQRVTLRCSPRSGDLSVYWYQQSLDQGLQFLIQYYNGEERAKGNILERFSAQQFPDLHSELNLSSLELGDSALYFCASGGGLDRLNEKLFFGSGTQLSVL.

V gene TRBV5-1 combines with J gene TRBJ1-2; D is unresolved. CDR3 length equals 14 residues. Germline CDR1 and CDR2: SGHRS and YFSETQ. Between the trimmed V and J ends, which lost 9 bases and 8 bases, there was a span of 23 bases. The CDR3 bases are TGCGCCATGACAAACTCGGACGATTCCCAAGGCTACACCTTC. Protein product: CAMTNSDDSQGYTF.

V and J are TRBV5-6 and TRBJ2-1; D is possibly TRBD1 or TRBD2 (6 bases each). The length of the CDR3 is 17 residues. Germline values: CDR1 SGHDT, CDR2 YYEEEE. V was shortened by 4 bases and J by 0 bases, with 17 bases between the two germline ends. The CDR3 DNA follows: TGTGCCAGCAGCCCCCCAGGGGCGGGGAGCTCCTACAATGAGCAGTTCTTC. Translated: CASSPPGAGSSYNEQFF.

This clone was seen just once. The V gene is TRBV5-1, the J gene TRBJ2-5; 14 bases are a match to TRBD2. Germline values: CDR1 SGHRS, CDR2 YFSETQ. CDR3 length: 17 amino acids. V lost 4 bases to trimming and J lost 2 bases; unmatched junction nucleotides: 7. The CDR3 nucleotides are TGCGCCAGCAGCCCCGGGACTAGCGGGGGACCGCAAGAGACCCAGTACTTC. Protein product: CASSPGTSGGPQETQYF.

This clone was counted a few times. CDR3 bases: TGTGCCAGCAGCTTAGGACGCCGAGGCTACACCTTC. Protein: CASSLGRRGYTF. The chain is built from TRBV7-2 and TRBJ1-2; D not certain. The CDR3 is 12 amino acids. With 1 base removed from V and 8 bases from J, the gap between germline ends came to 8 bases. Germline CDR1 is SGHTA and CDR2 is FQGNSA. Full variable domain (remainder filled in from reference TRBV7-2 and TRBJ1-2): GAGVSQSPSNKVTEKGKDVELRCDPISGHTALYWYRQSLGQGLEFLIYFQGNSAPDKSGLPSDRFSAERTGGSVSTLTIQRTQQEDSAVYLCASSLGRRGYTFGSGTRLTVV.

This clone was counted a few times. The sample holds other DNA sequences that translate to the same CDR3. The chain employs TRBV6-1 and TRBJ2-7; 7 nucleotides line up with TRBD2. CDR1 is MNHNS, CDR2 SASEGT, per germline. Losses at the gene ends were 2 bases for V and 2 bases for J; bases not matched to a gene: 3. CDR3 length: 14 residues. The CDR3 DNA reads TGTGCCAGCAGTGAACGCGGGGGTACCTACGAGCAGTACTTC. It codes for CASSERGGTYEQYF.